Each of the 9 T cell receptor beta chains below was sequenced from the same sample in a study of T cells in narcolepsy (dated by TCRdb to the late 2010s). Libraries were prepared through the immunoSEQ multiplex PCR assay. The clones in this table, taken by TCRdb from immuneACCESS, are in-frame only. Not every clone is retained; where verified, under half of the shortfall comes from an unresolved V gene, and the cause of the rest is unknown. The sample profile shows about 34,000 clones; roughly 80% of them were found once. The top ten constitute around 2.5% of the sample. Sequences were obtained from memory (CD45RA-) CD4+ T cells from blood. The label giving this sample's cell subset or site can be read as: memory T cells sorted ex vivo from peripheral blood. The receptors come from a human donor in good health.

This clone was recorded a few times. The chain employs TRBV2 and TRBJ2-7; perhaps TRBD1 as D (7 bases). Per the germline V gene, CDR1 is SNHLY and CDR2 is FYNNEI. The ends were cut back, 9 bases at V and 2 bases at J, with 14 bases in the middle. The CDR3 loop spans 13 amino acids. CDR3 in DNA: TGTGCCAGATCCAGGGGGGTTACCTACGAGCAGTACTTC. Translating it yields CARSRGVTYEQYF.

The V and J genes are TRBV6-1 and TRBJ1-4; maybe TRBD1 (5 bases). The germline gives CDR1 MNHNS, CDR2 SASEGT. V was clipped by 7 bases and J by 3 bases, with 12 bases between them. CDR3 size: 14 residues. CDR3 DNA sequence: TGTGCCAGCACGGGTCACAGGTCTAATGAAAAACTGTTTTTT. This gives the protein CASTGHRSNEKLFF.

The chain joins TRBV5-6 to TRBJ1-2; D unclear. Trimming stripped 1 base from V and 6 bases from J, with 16 bases between. Germline CDR1 reads SGHDT; CDR2 reads YYEEEE. This CDR3 region has 15 residues. CDR3 loop: CASSLLKRPIDGYTF. As DNA, the CDR3 is TGTGCCAGCAGCTTGTTAAAAAGACCCATCGATGGCTACACCTTC.

The chain joins TRBV5-8 to TRBJ1-2; perhaps TRBD1 as D (5 bases). The germline gives CDR1 SGHTS, CDR2 YDEGEE. Deletions cut 0 bases from V and 0 bases from J, with 12 bases between. This CDR3 has 16 amino acids. The CDR3 coding sequence is TGTGCCAGCAGCTTGGAAGGGACGTGGGCTAACTATGGCTACACCTTC. It encodes CASSLEGTWANYGYTF. The full variable domain, in which reference TRBV5-8 and TRBJ1-2 provide the parts outside the CDR3, is EAGVTQSPTHLIKTRGQQATLRCSPISGHTSVYWYQQALGLGLQFLLWYDEGEERNRGNFPPRFSGRQFPNYSSELNVNALELEDSALYLCASSLEGTWANYGYTFGSGTRLTVV.

The sample holds a few counts of this clone. The chain employs TRBV9 and TRBJ2-3; 8 bases align to TRBD2. The CDR3 loop spans 16 amino acids. The V and J ends lost 4 bases and 5 bases, in that order; junction bases with no gene match: 12. From germline, CDR1 is SGDLS and CDR2 YYNGEE. This CDR3 is CASSSSAGETRDTQYF. The CDR3 DNA reads as TGTGCCAGCAGCTCTTCAGCGGGGGAAACACGAGATACGCAGTATTTT.

This chain links TRBV6-6 with TRBJ1-1, with D unclear. Trimming cost V 4 bases and J 0 bases, with 6 bases left between them. CDR1 MNHNY and CDR2 SVGAGI come from the germline V gene (reference sequence). This CDR3 comprises 13 residues. This CDR3 is CASSSNMNTEAFF. The CDR3 DNA follows: TGTGCCAGCAGTTCCAACATGAACACTGAAGCTTTCTTT.

This chain joins TRBV7-6 and TRBJ2-5; D remains ambiguous. CDR3 length: 13 amino acids. The germline gives CDR1 SGHVS, CDR2 FNYEAQ. Trimming removed 1 base at V and 4 bases at J, with 7 bases between. Here the CDR3 reads CASSLGARETQYF. CDR3 in DNA: TGTGCCAGCAGCTTAGGTGCGAGAGAGACCCAGTACTTC.

This rearrangement joins TRBV5-4 to TRBJ1-2; perhaps TRBD1 as D (5 bases). The V and J ends lost 0 bases and 6 bases respectively, with 12 bases between them. The V gene's germline CDR1 is SGHNT and CDR2 YYREEE (reference sequence). This CDR3 spans 14 amino acids. The CDR3 DNA sequence: TGTGCCAGCAGCTTGGAAGGGTGGGGCCATGGCTACACCTTC. Protein sequence: CASSLEGWGHGYTF. Full variable domain (rest looked up from reference TRBV5-4 and TRBJ1-2): ETGVTQSPTHLIKTRGQQVTLRCSSQSGHNTVSWYQQALGQGPQFIFQYYREEENGRGNFPPRFSGLQFPNYSSELNVNALELDDSALYLCASSLEGWGHGYTFGSGTRLTVV.

The V and J genes are TRBV2 and TRBJ2-1; D might be TRBD1 (5 bases). The germline CDR1 and CDR2 sequences are SNHLY and FYNNEI. The CDR3 has 12 amino acids. Between the trimmed V and J ends, which lost 4 bases and 7 bases, there was a span of 8 bases. CDR3 sequence: CASSADRNEQFF. For the CDR3, the DNA is TGTGCCAGCAGTGCAGACAGAAATGAGCAGTTCTTC.